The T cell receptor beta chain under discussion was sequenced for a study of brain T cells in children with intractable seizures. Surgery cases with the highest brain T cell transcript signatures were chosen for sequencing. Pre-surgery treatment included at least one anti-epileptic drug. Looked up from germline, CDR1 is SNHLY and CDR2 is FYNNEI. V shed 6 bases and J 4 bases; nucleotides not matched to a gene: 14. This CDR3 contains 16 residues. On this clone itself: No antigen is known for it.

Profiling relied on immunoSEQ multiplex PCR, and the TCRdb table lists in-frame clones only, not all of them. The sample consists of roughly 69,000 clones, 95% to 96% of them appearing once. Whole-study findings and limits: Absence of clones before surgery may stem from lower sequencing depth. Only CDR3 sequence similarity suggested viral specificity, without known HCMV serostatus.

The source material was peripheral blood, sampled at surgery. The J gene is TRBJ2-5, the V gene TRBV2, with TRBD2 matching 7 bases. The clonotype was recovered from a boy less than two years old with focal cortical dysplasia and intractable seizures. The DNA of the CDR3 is TGTGCCAGCAGAAGGCTCCTAGCGGCAAAGGGAGAGACCCAGTACTTC. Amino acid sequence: CASRRLLAAKGETQYF.